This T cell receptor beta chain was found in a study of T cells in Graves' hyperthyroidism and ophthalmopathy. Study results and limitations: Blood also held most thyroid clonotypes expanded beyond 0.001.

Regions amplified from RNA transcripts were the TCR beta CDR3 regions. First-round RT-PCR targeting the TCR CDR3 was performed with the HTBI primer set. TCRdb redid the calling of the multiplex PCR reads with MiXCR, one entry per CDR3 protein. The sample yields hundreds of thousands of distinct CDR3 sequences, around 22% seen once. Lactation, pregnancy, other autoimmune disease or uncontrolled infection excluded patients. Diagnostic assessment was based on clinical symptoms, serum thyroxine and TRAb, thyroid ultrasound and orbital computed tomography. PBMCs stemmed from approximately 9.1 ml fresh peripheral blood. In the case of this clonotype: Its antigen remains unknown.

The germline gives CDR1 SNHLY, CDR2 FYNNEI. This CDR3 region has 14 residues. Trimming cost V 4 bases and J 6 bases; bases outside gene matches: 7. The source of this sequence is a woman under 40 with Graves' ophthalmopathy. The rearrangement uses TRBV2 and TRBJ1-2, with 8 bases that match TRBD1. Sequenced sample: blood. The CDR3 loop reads CASSGARTGNGYTF. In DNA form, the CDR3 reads TGTGCCAGCAGTGGAGCCAGGACAGGGAATGGCTACACCTTC.